The next 8 T cell receptor beta chains were all read from a single sample in a study of low-dose radiotherapy and immunotherapy resistance in tumors. As to time point: before trial treatment. cDNA synthesis used a TRAV/TRBV-specific primer set for both chains. Amplification, which lasted around 20 PCR cycles, used a constant-region primer and V-primer adapter to amplify TCRs. TCRdb re-analysed the reads in MiXCR, keeping a single row per CDR3 protein. The sample carries 80,000 to 95,000 distinct CDR3 sequences, more than 7.5% recorded once. This specimen was PBMCs, taken before treatment. These receptors all stem from a male donor with prostate cancer.

Ten or more counts support this clonotype. The rearrangement joins TRBV29-1 to TRBJ2-1, with D tentatively TRBD2 (5 bases). Deletions cut 6 bases from V and 3 bases from J, with 15 bases between. CDR1 is SQVTM and CDR2 is ANQGSEA in the germline V gene. This CDR3 spans 14 amino acids. Here the CDR3 reads CSVTRTEGYNEQFF. CDR3 nucleotides: TGCAGCGTAACCAGGACCGAGGGCTACAATGAGCAGTTCTTC.

This clonotype came up many times. The V gene is TRBV12-3 or TRBV12-4, the J gene TRBJ1-3, with 10 bases matching TRBD1. CDR3 length: 17 residues. The J segment lost 3 bases and the V segment lost 5 bases, leaving 10 bases of the junction unmatched. CDR3 sequence reads: CASSRRDRGAFGNTIYF. For the CDR3, the DNA is TGTGCCAGCAGTAGGAGGGACAGGGGCGCGTTTGGAAACACCATATATTTT.

This chain links TRBV6-5 with TRBJ2-7, with D possibly being TRBD1 (6 bases). Germline CDR1 MNHEY, CDR2 SVGAGI. The germline V and J ends were trimmed by 0 bases and 4 bases, with 16 bases remaining between them. The CDR3 contains 16 residues. CDR3 coding DNA: TGTGCCAGCAGTTACTCAAGTGGGGGCCCGAGTTACGAGCAGTACTTC. Protein product: CASSYSSGGPSYEQYF.

This clonotype came up a few times. J is TRBJ2-6 and V is TRBV29-1; a weak D match, TRBD1 (6 bases). Trimming pared 4 bases from V and 1 base from J, leaving 17 bases between. CDR1 SQVTM and CDR2 ANQGSEA come from the germline V gene. CDR3 size: 17 residues. The CDR3: CSVGGKVQGSGANVLTF. CDR3 DNA: TGCAGCGTTGGAGGAAAAGTCCAGGGGTCTGGGGCCAACGTCCTGACTTTC.

The table lists this clonotype with many counts. This chain uses TRBV30 with TRBJ2-1; 7 bases are shared with TRBD2. After removal of 0 bases from V and 0 bases from J, the junction contained 2 bases not matched to a gene. CDR3 length: 15 residues. CDR1 GTSNPN and CDR2 SVGIG come from the germline V gene (reference sequence). Here the CDR3 reads CAWSVGGSSYNEQFF. As DNA, the CDR3 is TGTGCCTGGAGTGTAGGCGGGAGCTCCTACAATGAGCAGTTCTTC.

This clonotype was detected many times. The chain links TRBV15 to TRBJ1-4; D not resolved. CDR3 length: 12 residues. Trimming left V 4 bases short and J 8 bases short, with 8 bases between. Germline-derived CDR1 and CDR2 are LNHNV and YYDKDF (reference sequence). The chain's CDR3 is CATSIIGEKLFF. Here the CDR3 DNA reads TGTGCCACCAGCATCATAGGGGAAAAACTGTTTTTT. Variable domain in full (rest from reference TRBV15 and TRBJ1-4): DAMVIQNPRYQVTQFGKPVTLSCSQTLNHNVMYWYQQKSSQAPKLLFHYYDKDFNNEADTPDNFQSRRPNTSFCFLDIRSPGLGDTAMYLCATSIIGEKLFFGSGTQLSVL.

This clonotype has ten or more counts. The V and J genes are TRBV20-1 and TRBJ2-3; 10 bases match TRBD2. Germline assignment: CDR1 DFQATT and CDR2 SNEGSKA (reference sequence). V lost 0 bases, J lost 4 bases, and 7 bases stayed unmatched. The CDR3 runs to 16 residues. The CDR3 DNA reads as TGCAGTGCTAGAGATCGAGCGGGAGGGCGGCCAGATACGCAGTATTTT. This gives the protein CSARDRAGGRPDTQYF.

This clonotype appeared many times. The chain links TRBV28 to TRBJ1-5; possibly TRBD1 for D (5 bases). V lost 2 bases and J lost 5, with 10 bases in between. Germline V lookup: CDR1 MDHEN, CDR2 SYDVKM. CDR3 length: 14 amino acids. The CDR3 DNA reads as TGTGCCAGCAGTTTAACGCAGGGCTATCAGCCCCAGCATTTT. Residues: CASSLTQGYQPQHF.